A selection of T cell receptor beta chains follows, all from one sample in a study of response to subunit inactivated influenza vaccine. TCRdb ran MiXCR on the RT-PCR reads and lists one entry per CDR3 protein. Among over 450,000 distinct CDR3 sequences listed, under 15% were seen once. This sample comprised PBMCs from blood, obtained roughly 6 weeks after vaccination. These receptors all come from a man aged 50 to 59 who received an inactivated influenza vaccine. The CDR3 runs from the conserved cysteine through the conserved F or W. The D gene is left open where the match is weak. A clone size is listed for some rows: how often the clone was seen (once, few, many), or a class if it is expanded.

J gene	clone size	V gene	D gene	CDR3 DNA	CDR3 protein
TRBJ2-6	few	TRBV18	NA	TGTGCCAGCTCACCACGGCGAGTCGATCGAGCGGGCGCCGCCTCTGGGGCCAACGTCCTGACTTTC	CASSPRRVDRAGAASGANVLTF
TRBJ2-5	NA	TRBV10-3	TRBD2	TGTGCCATCAGCCGGGGGACTAGCGGTTTACAAGAGACCCAGTACTTC	CAISRGTSGLQETQYF
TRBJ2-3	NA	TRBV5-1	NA	TGCGCCAGCAGTAGCAGGGATAGCACAGATACGCAGTATTTT	CASSSRDSTDTQYF
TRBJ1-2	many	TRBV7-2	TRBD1	TGTGCCAGCAGCCAAAACGCGGGACAGGACTATGGCTACACCTTC	CASSQNAGQDYGYTF
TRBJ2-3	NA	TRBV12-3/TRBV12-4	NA	TGTGCCAGCAGTCAAGATGGACTCCTACGAAATACGCAGTATTTT	CASSQDGLLRNTQYF
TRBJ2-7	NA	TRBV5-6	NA	TGTGCCAGCAATCCGGGGACAGCGGGAGTCTACGAGCAGTACTTC	CASNPGTAGVYEQYF
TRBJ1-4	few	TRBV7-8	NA	TGTGCCAGCAGCTTCGGGACGTATGAAAAACTGTTTTTT	CASSFGTYEKLFF
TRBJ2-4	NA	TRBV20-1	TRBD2	TGCAGTGCTACCGGGACTAGCGGAAGAAGAGGCATTCAGTACTTC	CSATGTSGRRGIQYF
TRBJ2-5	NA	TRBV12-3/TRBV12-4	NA	TGTGCCAGCAGTGCCCCACCGCCCGGGACCCAGTACTTC	CASSAPPPGTQYF
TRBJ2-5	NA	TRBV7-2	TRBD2	TGTGCCAGCAGCTTAGCGATAGCGGGACAAGGCCGAGAGACCCAGTACTTC	CASSLAIAGQGRETQYF
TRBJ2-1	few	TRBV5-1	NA	TGCGCCAGCAGCCTGGGAGACGGGACCGATTACAATGAGCAGTTCTTC	CASSLGDGTDYNEQFF
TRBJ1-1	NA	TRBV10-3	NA	TGTGCCAGCGTGGCACAGACGAACACTGAAGCTTTCTTT	CASVAQTNTEAFF
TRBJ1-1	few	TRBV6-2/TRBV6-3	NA	TGTGCCAGCAGTTACTTACAGATGAACACTGAAGCTTTCTTT	CASSYLQMNTEAFF
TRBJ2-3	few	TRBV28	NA	TGTGCCAGCAGTTCCCGACGGACGCGCACAGATACGCAGTATTTT	CASSSRRTRTDTQYF
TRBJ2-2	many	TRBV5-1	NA	TGCGCCAGCAGCTTACGGACGGATAACACCGGGGAGCTGTTTTTT	CASSLRTDNTGELFF
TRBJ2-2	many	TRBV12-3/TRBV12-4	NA	TGTGCCAGCAGTTTTTTTGGGTCCGGGGAGCTGTTTTTT	CASSFFGSGELFF
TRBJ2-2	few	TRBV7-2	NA	TGTGCCAGCAGCTCCATGACAGGTTTCGGGGAGCTGTTTTTT	CASSSMTGFGELFF
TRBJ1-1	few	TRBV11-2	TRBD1	TGTGCCAGCAGCAGGACAGGTCCCCGGGCTTTCTTT	CASSRTGPRAFF
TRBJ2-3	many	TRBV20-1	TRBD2	TGCAGTGCTAGGGGACTAGCGGATAGCACAGATACGCAGTATTTT	CSARGLADSTDTQYF
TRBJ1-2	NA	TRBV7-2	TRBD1	TGTGCCAGCAGCTTAGCAGGGACAGGGTCATATGGCTACACCTTC	CASSLAGTGSYGYTF
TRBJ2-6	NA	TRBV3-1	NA	TGTGCCAGCAGCCAAGGTTTTATGGGGATGGTCTCTGGGGCCAACGTCCTGACTTTC	CASSQGFMGMVSGANVLTF
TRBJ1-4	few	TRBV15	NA	TGTGCCACCAGCATAGGAGGAAGTTCTAATGAAAAACTGTTTTTT	CATSIGGSSNEKLFF
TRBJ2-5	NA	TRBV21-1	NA	TGTGCCAGCAGCCCCTGGAGGGGGACTAGCCCGGGGGGAGAGACCCAGTACTTC	CASSPWRGTSPGGETQYF
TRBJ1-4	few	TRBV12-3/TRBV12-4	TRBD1	TGTGCCAGCAGTCCACAGGGGGCCAAGGGCTATGAAAAACTGTTTTTT	CASSPQGAKGYEKLFF
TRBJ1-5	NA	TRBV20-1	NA	TGCAGTGCTCTAAAGGACCGCAATCAGCCCCAGCATTTT	CSALKDRNQPQHF
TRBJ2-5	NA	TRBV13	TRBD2	TGTGCCAGCAGCTCCCCCGGCCTAGCGGGAAACCAAGAGACCCAGTACTTC	CASSSPGLAGNQETQYF
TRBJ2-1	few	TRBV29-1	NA	TGCAGCGTTGAGCGGGCCCCCCCCTGTGAGCAGTTCTTC	CSVERAPPCEQFF
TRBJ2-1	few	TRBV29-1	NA	TGCAGCGTTGGCGGGGCCCCTAATGAGCAGTTCTTC	CSVGGAPNEQFF
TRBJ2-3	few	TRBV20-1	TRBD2	TGCAGTGCTAGAGAGCTCAGCGGGAGAGGGACAGATACGCAGTATTTT	CSARELSGRGTDTQYF
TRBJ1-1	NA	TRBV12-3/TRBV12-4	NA	TGTGCCAGCAGTTTAGCGGTAACTGAAGCTTTCTTT	CASSLAVTEAFF
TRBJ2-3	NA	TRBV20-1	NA	TGCAGTGCGGCGCGGTCTAGCACAGATACGCAGTATTTT	CSAARSSTDTQYF
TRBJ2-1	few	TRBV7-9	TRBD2	TGTGCCAGCAGCTATAGCGGGGGAGCCCACAATGAGCAGTTCTTC	CASSYSGGAHNEQFF
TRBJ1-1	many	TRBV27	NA	TGTGCCAGCAGTTTATCGGGTTTCACTGAAGCTTTCTTT	CASSLSGFTEAFF
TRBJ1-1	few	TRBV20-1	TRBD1	TGCAGTGCTAGGTCCCCAGGGGGCACTGAAGCTTTCTTT	CSARSPGGTEAFF
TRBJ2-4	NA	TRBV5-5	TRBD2	TGTGCCAGCGCGGGGGGAGACAAAAACATTCAGTACTTC	CASAGGDKNIQYF